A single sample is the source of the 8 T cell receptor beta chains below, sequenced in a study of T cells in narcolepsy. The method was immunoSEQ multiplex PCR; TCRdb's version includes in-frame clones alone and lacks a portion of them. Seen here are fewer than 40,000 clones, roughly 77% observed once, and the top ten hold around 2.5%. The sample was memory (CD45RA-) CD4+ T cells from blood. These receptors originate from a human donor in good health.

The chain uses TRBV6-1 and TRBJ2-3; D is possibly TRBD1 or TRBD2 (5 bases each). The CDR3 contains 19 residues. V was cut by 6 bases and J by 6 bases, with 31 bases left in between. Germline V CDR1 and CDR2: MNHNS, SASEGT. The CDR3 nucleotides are TGTGCCAGCAGCGAAACGGGGCGTAGGGCATCCGGATACGAGGATACGCAGTATTTT. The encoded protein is CASSETGRRASGYEDTQYF.

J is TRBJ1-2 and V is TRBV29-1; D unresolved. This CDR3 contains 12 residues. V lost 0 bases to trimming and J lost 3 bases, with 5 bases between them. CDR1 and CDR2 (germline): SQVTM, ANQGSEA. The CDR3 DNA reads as TGCAGCGTTGAAGAACCTGACTATGGCTACACCTTC. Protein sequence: CSVEEPDYGYTF.

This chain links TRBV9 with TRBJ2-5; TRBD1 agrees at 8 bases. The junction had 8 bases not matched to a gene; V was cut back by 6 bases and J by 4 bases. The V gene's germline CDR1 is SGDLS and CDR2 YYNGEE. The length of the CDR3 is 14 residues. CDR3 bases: TGTGCCAGCACCAGACAGGGGTTGGGAGAGACCCAGTACTTC. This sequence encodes CASTRQGLGETQYF. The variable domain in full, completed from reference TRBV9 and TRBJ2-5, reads DSGVTQTPKHLITATGQRVTLRCSPRSGDLSVYWYQQSLDQGLQFLIQYYNGEERAKGNILERFSAQQFPDLHSELNLSSLELGDSALYFCASTRQGLGETQYFGPGTRLLVL.

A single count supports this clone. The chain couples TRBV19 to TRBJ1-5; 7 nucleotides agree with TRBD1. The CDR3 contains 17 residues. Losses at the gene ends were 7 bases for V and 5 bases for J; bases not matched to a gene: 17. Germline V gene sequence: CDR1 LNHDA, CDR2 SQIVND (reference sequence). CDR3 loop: CASNPRGDRRSYQPQHF. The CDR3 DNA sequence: TGTGCCAGTAACCCCCGGGGGGACAGACGGAGTTATCAGCCCCAGCATTTT.

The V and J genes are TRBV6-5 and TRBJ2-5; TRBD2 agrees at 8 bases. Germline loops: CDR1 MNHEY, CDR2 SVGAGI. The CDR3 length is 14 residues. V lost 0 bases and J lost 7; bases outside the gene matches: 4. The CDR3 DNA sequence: TGTGCCAGCAGTTACTCGACGGGAGGGGGGACCCAGTACTTC. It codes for CASSYSTGGGTQYF.

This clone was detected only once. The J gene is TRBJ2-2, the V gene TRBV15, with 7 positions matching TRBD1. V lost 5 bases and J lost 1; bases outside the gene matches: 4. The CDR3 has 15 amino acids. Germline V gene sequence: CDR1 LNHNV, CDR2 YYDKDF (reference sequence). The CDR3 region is CATSRDSWNTGELFF. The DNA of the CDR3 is TGTGCCACCAGCCGGGACAGCTGGAACACCGGGGAGCTGTTTTTT.

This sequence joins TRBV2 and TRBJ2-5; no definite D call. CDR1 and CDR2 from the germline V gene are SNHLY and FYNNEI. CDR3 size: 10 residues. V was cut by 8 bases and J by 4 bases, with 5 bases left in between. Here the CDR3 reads CASELETQYF. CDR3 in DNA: TGTGCCAGCGAACTAGAGACCCAGTACTTC.

The DNA of the CDR3 is TGTGCCAGCAGGCTAGGGGGGTATGGCTACACCTTC. This translates into CASRLGGYGYTF. J is TRBJ1-2 and V is TRBV6-5; maybe TRBD1 (6 bases). V shed 6 bases and J shed 5 bases, with 10 bases lying between them. Germline-derived CDR1 and CDR2 are MNHEY and SVGAGI. The CDR3 consists of 12 residues.